This is a list of T cell receptor beta chains from one sample in a study of cytomegalovirus exposure and HLA in healthy donors. Only in-frame clones appear in the TCRdb table, and some are missing; sequencing was by immunoSEQ multiplex PCR. The data contain roughly 330,000 clones, about 90% of them singletons. Sequencing was performed on PBMCs. These receptors all stem from a woman in her thirties in good health and CMV-seropositive. Both conserved end residues are part of each CDR3. A D gene is named only where the DNA matches it firmly. The size field is filled for only some rows; it gives once, few, many or a size class.

V gene	clone size	D gene	J gene	CDR3 protein	CDR3 DNA
TRBV27	NA	NA	TRBJ1-1	CASNPGLGGNTEAFF	TGTGCCAGCAACCCCGGACTCGGGGGTAACACTGAAGCTTTCTTT
TRBV29-1	NA	NA	TRBJ1-1	CSVDIGANTEAFF	TGCAGCGTTGATATCGGGGCGAACACTGAAGCTTTCTTT
TRBV4-3	NA	TRBD2	TRBJ2-3	CASSQDLGLAGNTDTQYF	TGCGCCAGCAGCCAAGATCTCGGACTAGCGGGGAACACAGATACGCAGTATTTT
TRBV6-1	NA	TRBD1	TRBJ1-2	CASRVQQGGYGYTF	TGTGCCAGCAGAGTCCAACAGGGGGGTTATGGCTACACCTTC
TRBV27	NA	NA	TRBJ1-5	CASSVQGGDQPQHF	TGTGCCAGCAGTGTTCAAGGGGGAGATCAGCCCCAGCATTTT
TRBV5-1	NA	NA	TRBJ2-5	CASSLNAGQETQYF	TGCGCCAGCAGCTTGAACGCAGGACAAGAGACCCAGTACTTC
TRBV25-1	NA	NA	TRBJ2-5	CASSDPGAGEETQYF	TGTGCCAGCAGTGACCCGGGGGCAGGGGAAGAGACCCAGTACTTC
TRBV27	NA	NA	TRBJ2-2	CASSLVHTGELFF	TGTGCCAGCAGTCTAGTGCACACCGGGGAGCTGTTTTTT
TRBV2	NA	NA	TRBJ2-1	CASSGRGARNEQFF	TGTGCCAGCAGTGGTCGGGGGGCCAGGAATGAGCAGTTCTTC
TRBV4-3	NA	NA	TRBJ1-3	CASSQGAGTSGNTIYF	TGCGCCAGCAGCCAAGGGGCAGGGACGTCAGGAAACACCATATATTTT
TRBV5-1	NA	NA	TRBJ2-7	CASSLEGGEQYF	TGCGCCAGCAGCTTGGAAGGCGGTGAGCAGTACTTC
TRBV4-1	NA	NA	TRBJ1-2	CASSQVRLRTPGGYTF	TGCGCCAGCAGCCAAGTTAGACTGAGGACCCCGGGGGGCTACACCTTC
TRBV7-2	once	NA	TRBJ2-7	CASSALSEQYF	TGTGCCAGCAGCGCGTTGTCCGAGCAGTACTTC
TRBV18	NA	NA	TRBJ2-1	CASSPQGGWASYNEQFF	TGTGCCAGCTCACCGCAAGGGGGATGGGCATCCTACAATGAGCAGTTCTTC
TRBV4-2	NA	TRBD2	TRBJ2-3	CASSRGSGMGTDTQYF	TGTGCCAGCAGCCGAGGTAGCGGGATGGGGACAGATACGCAGTATTTT
TRBV15	NA	NA	TRBJ2-1	CATRAGEGHEQFF	TGTGCCACAAGAGCGGGCGAGGGCCATGAGCAGTTCTTC
TRBV29-1	NA	NA	TRBJ1-2	CSVESNYGYTF	TGCAGCGTTGAGAGTAACTATGGCTACACCTTC
TRBV4-1	NA	NA	TRBJ2-7	CASSQDGGPYEQYF	TGCGCCAGCAGCCAAGATGGGGGTCCCTACGAGCAGTACTTC